Presented here are 27 T cell receptor beta chains from one specimen sequenced in a study of post-analysis software for immune sequencing data. The study, taken as a whole, reports: Compared with controls, patients had more of roughly five TRBV segments, including TRBV5-6, TRBV5-1 and TRBV20-1.

Unique molecular identifiers were present in the TCR beta cDNA libraries. TCRdb used MiXCR to reprocess the PCR reads, holding one entry per CDR3 protein. The sample lists about 820,000 distinct CDR3 sequences, under 70% occurring once. What these receptors recognize is not known. Sequenced material: blood. These receptors all come from a girl aged 5-17 years with multiple sclerosis.

CDR3 in DNA: TGTGCCAGCAGGCCCCCCAGCATCGGGACTGGCTCCTACGAGCAGTACTTC. Protein sequence: CASRPPSIGTGSYEQYF. J is TRBJ2-7 and V is TRBV6-1, with D possibly TRBD2 on 6 matching bases. The germline gives CDR1 MNHNS, CDR2 SASEGT. This CDR3 is built from 17 residues. V was cut by 6 bases and J by 0 bases, with 21 bases left in between.

This clonotype is a singleton in its sample. The V gene is TRBV29-1, the J gene TRBJ2-5, with D tentatively TRBD2 (5 bases). Germline CDR1 SQVTM, CDR2 ANQGSEA. The CDR3 totals 13 residues. V was clipped by 6 bases and J by 1 base, with 12 bases between them. In nucleotides, the CDR3 is TGCAGCGTCCGAACGGGATTCCAAGAGACCCAGTACTTC. Protein product: CSVRTGFQETQYF.

The J gene is TRBJ1-1, the V gene TRBV12-3 or TRBV12-4; D gene ambiguous. The CDR3 is 15 amino acids. The germline V and J ends were trimmed by 3 bases and 3 bases, with 14 bases remaining between them. CDR3 nucleotides: TGTGCCAGCAGTTTCAAAGGGATTTCGCACACTGAAGCTTTCTTT. Its translation: CASSFKGISHTEAFF.

This clonotype was counted only a few times. The J gene is TRBJ2-3, the V gene TRBV20-1; 9 nucleotides agree with TRBD1. After removal of 2 bases from V and 8 bases from J, the junction contained 17 bases not matched to a gene. This CDR3 is built from 17 residues. CDR1 and CDR2 (germline): DFQATT, SNEGSKA (reference sequence). CDR3 in amino acids: CSARHPPGQGGWGTQYF. The DNA for the CDR3 is TGCAGTGCTAGACACCCTCCGGGACAGGGAGGTTGGGGTACGCAGTATTTT.

This clonotype showed up just a few times. The V call is TRBV20-1, the J call TRBJ2-1; TRBD2 agrees at 14 bases. Per germline, CDR1 DFQATT and CDR2 SNEGSKA (reference sequence). The CDR3 runs 14 residues. Trimming cost V 5 bases and J 6 bases; bases outside gene matches: 3. The DNA of the CDR3 is TGCAGTGCTGGGGGACTAGCGGGAGCCAATGAGCAGTTCTTC. It translates to CSAGGLAGANEQFF.

The chain is built from TRBV7-9 and TRBJ2-1; D tentatively reads TRBD1 or TRBD2 (5 bases each). This CDR3 has 13 amino acids. Germline-derived CDR1 and CDR2 are SEHNR and FQNEAQ (reference sequence). Trimming removed 4 bases at V and 7 bases at J, with 11 bases between. In nucleotides, the CDR3 is TGTGCCAGCAGCTGGGGGTGGGGTAATGAGCAGTTCTTC. Encoded protein: CASSWGWGNEQFF.

The J gene is TRBJ1-5, the V gene TRBV20-1; D gene uncertain. The CDR3 is 13 residues long. Deletions cut 1 base from V and 7 bases from J, with 11 bases between. The germline CDR1 and CDR2 sequences are DFQATT and SNEGSKA (reference sequence). The DNA for the CDR3 is TGCAGTGCTAGAGTGCCGGGTAGGCAGCCCCAGCATTTT. Translated: CSARVPGRQPQHF.

The rearrangement uses TRBV9 and TRBJ2-1; the D gene could be TRBD1 or TRBD2 (5 bases each). Germline assignment: CDR1 SGDLS and CDR2 YYNGEE. The CDR3 extends over 11 amino acids. Trimming took 2 bases from V and 12 from J, leaving 9 bases between them. CDR3 amino acids: CASSVGTGQFF. For the CDR3, the DNA is TGTGCCAGCAGCGTCGGGACGGGGCAGTTCTTC.

The genes are TRBV6-5 and TRBJ2-7, with 10 bases that match TRBD1. After removal of 2 bases from V and 12 bases from J, the junction contained 7 bases not matched to a gene. The CDR3 totals 13 residues. The V gene's germline CDR1 is MNHEY and CDR2 SVGAGI. In DNA, the CDR3 is TGTGCCAGCAGTTACCCGGGACAGGGGAGGTTGTACTTC. This encodes CASSYPGQGRLYF.

The chain couples TRBV6-6 to TRBJ2-7; 11 bases fit TRBD1. The junction had 12 bases not matched to a gene; V was cut back by 4 bases and J by 4 bases. Germline values: CDR1 MNHNY, CDR2 SVGAGI (reference sequence). The CDR3 contains 17 residues. The CDR3 bases are TGTGCCAGCAGTTCCTTCGGCAGGGACAGGGGGGAGTACGAGCAGTACTTC. It encodes CASSSFGRDRGEYEQYF.

The chain combines TRBV12-3 or TRBV12-4 with TRBJ2-7; 9 bases map to TRBD2. The CDR3 length is 15 residues. Trimming took 5 bases from V and 4 from J; bases not matched to a gene: 9. This chain's CDR3 is CASSRLAGELYEQYF. In DNA form, the CDR3 reads TGTGCCAGCAGTCGATTAGCGGGAGAACTGTACGAGCAGTACTTC.

The genes are TRBV5-1 and TRBJ2-1; 7 bases match TRBD2. The J segment lost 10 bases and the V segment lost 1 base, leaving 5 bases of the junction unmatched. CDR1 is SGHRS, CDR2 YFSETQ, per germline. The CDR3 is made up of 13 amino acids. CDR3 DNA sequence: TGCGCCAGCAGCTTGACCGGGACTAAGGAGCAGTTCTTC. Amino acids: CASSLTGTKEQFF.

This chain uses TRBV7-8 with TRBJ2-3; 14 bases are a match to TRBD2. Per the germline V gene, CDR1 is SGHVS and CDR2 is FQNEAQ. J lost 5 bases, V lost 5 bases, and 9 bases had no gene match. The CDR3 covers 17 residues. CDR3 loop: CASSQRLAGGPQDTQYF. The CDR3 DNA reads TGTGCCAGCAGCCAAAGACTAGCGGGAGGGCCGCAAGATACGCAGTATTTT.

The chain links TRBV6-5 to TRBJ2-1; 12 nucleotides align to TRBD2. CDR3 length: 20 residues. The germline V gene encodes CDR1 MNHEY and CDR2 SVGAGI. The junction had 13 bases not matched to a gene; V was cut back by 2 bases and J by 2 bases. The CDR3 nucleotides read TGTGCCAGCAGTTACACAGGGGCCCATGGGACTAGCGGGCCCTACAATGAGCAGTTCTTC. Protein: CASSYTGAHGTSGPYNEQFF.

Points on this clonotype: One end of the junction fails to match germline, which may point to a read error. V gene TRBV7-6 combines with J gene TRBJ1-4; no reliable D call. CDR3 length: 12 residues. The germline CDR1 and CDR2 sequences are SGHVS and FNYEAQ. In DNA form, the CDR3 reads TGTGCCAGCAGTCCACCTAATGGAAAACTGTTTTTT. Translation: CASSPPNGKLFF.

The rearrangement joins TRBV20-1 to TRBJ2-3; 10 bases map to TRBD2. The CDR3 is made up of 16 amino acids. V shed 0 bases, J shed 2 bases, and the junction held 5 bases outside the gene matches. CDR1 and CDR2 from the germline V gene are DFQATT and SNEGSKA (reference sequence). The CDR3 nucleotides read TGCAGTGCTAGAGATCATCTAGCGGGGGACACAGATACGCAGTATTTT. Translated, it gives CSARDHLAGDTDTQYF.

V gene TRBV29-1 combines with J gene TRBJ2-1, with D uncertain. The CDR3 runs 12 residues. The V end lost 2 bases, the J end lost 12 bases, and 14 bases lay between the germline ends. In germline, CDR1 is SQVTM, CDR2 ANQGSEA. The CDR3 protein is CSVERRSRGQFF. The CDR3 DNA is TGCAGCGTTGAAAGACGGTCCCGAGGGCAGTTCTTC.

This chain joins TRBV12-3 or TRBV12-4 and TRBJ2-1, with D uncertain. This CDR3 comprises 11 residues. Trimming cost V 5 bases and J 12 bases, with 11 bases left between them. As DNA, the CDR3 is TGTGCCAGCAGTGAAGGGCCTGTGCAGTTCTTC. Protein product: CASSEGPVQFF.

This rearrangement joins TRBV4-1 to TRBJ2-3, with 7 nucleotides matching TRBD2. From germline, CDR1 is MGHRA and CDR2 YSYEKL. CDR3 length equals 16 residues. V trimming: 0 bases; J trimming: 0 bases; junction bases outside the gene matches: 3. The CDR3 here is CASSQELAASTDTQYF. CDR3 nucleotide sequence: TGCGCCAGCAGCCAAGAGCTAGCGGCTAGCACAGATACGCAGTATTTT.

The rearrangement joins TRBV4-1 to TRBJ1-2; D is unclear. The CDR3 totals 14 residues. Trimming removed 2 bases from V and 2 bases from J, with 9 bases in between. Germline lookup yields CDR1 MGHRA and CDR2 YSYEKL. CDR3 DNA sequence: TGCGCCAGCAGCCAATTAGGTCAGAACTATGGCTACACCTTC. Translating it yields CASSQLGQNYGYTF.

J is TRBJ1-5 and V is TRBV7-9; no reliable D call. Trimming stripped 3 bases from V and 0 bases from J, with 9 bases between. Germline V gene data show CDR1 as SEHNR and CDR2 as FQNEAQ (reference sequence). The CDR3 has 15 residues. The CDR3 bases are TGTGCCAGCAGCTTCGGTACAATTAGCAATCAGCCCCAGCATTTT. This gives the protein CASSFGTISNQPQHF.

This rearrangement joins TRBV15 to TRBJ1-1, with D possibly matching TRBD1 (6 bases). Germline CDR1 LNHNV, CDR2 YYDKDF (reference sequence). The CDR3 runs 14 residues. Trimming took 7 bases from V and 0 from J, leaving 12 bases between them. CDR3 in amino acids: CATKGRGMNTEAFF. The CDR3 region has the DNA TGTGCCACCAAAGGCAGGGGAATGAACACTGAAGCTTTCTTT.

This clonotype was observed a few times. The CDR3 bases are TGTGCCAGCAGTCCGGACAGGCGAGGGGCCAACGTCCTGACTTTC. It encodes CASSPDRRGANVLTF. The chain has TRBV6-1 and TRBJ2-6, with 7 bases that match TRBD1. CDR1 and CDR2 (germline): MNHNS, SASEGT. V shed 5 bases, J shed 4 bases, and the junction held 5 bases outside the gene matches. CDR3 length equals 15 residues.

J is TRBJ2-1 and V is TRBV9, with 7 bases matching TRBD1. J was trimmed by 7 bases and V by 3 bases; bases with no gene match: 7. Per the germline V gene, CDR1 is SGDLS and CDR2 is YYNGEE. CDR3 length: 14 amino acids. The CDR3 here is CASSATGERNEQFF. The CDR3 nucleotides read TGTGCCAGCAGCGCCACAGGGGAGAGGAATGAGCAGTTCTTC.

The gene calls are TRBV12-5 and TRBJ2-3; D is undetermined. This CDR3 region has 11 residues. Germline V lookup: CDR1 LGHNT, CDR2 FRNRAP. Trimming shortened V by 9 bases and J by 6 bases, and 10 bases separated the two germline ends. The CDR3 here is CASGVADTQYF. The CDR3 nucleotides read TGTGCTAGCGGAGTTGCGGATACGCAGTATTTT.

This chain connects TRBV12-5 to TRBJ1-5; 7 nucleotides line up with TRBD1. CDR1 and CDR2 from the germline V gene are LGHNT and FRNRAP. The length of the CDR3 is 16 residues. J lost 10 bases, V lost 9 bases, and 21 bases had no gene match. The CDR3 DNA is TGTGCTAGCGGGGAAACAGACAGGGCCTGGGAGCGACCCCAGCATTTT. This translates into CASGETDRAWERPQHF.

This sequence joins TRBV29-1 and TRBJ2-3; D assignment may be TRBD1 or TRBD2 (6 bases each). Germline CDR1 and CDR2: SQVTM and ANQGSEA. The CDR3 totals 14 residues. V was clipped by 6 bases and J by 0 bases, with 13 bases between them. The chain's CDR3 is CSVDSGASTDTQYF. CDR3 DNA sequence: TGCAGCGTCGACTCGGGGGCTAGCACAGATACGCAGTATTTT.